The source of this T cell receptor beta chain is a study of tumor and adjacent non-tumor tissue in lung cancer. On the study more broadly: Stage I to III disease affected ten to eleven men and 5 women aged roughly 31 to 76.

CDR1 is SGHAT, CDR2 FQNNGV, per germline. The CDR3 runs 14 residues. Overall study findings and caveats: Significantly higher TCR diversity was found in tumor than normal lung.

Of note for this clonotype: As yet, its antigen is unknown. Germline and junction disagree at one end, which may indicate a read error.

This sample's RNA came from whole unsorted tissue. A modified ARM-PCR protocol with three rounds of nested PCR amplified TCRbeta. TCRdb re-called the multiplex PCR reads with MiXCR, one entry per CDR3 protein. The sample records 100,000 to 150,000 distinct CDR3 sequences, about 66% being singletons. The chain has TRBV11-2 and TRBJ2-1; D possibly corresponds to TRBD2 (6 bases). The clonotype comes from a young man with non-small cell lung cancer. The sequencing input was lung tumor tissue. CDR3 sequence reads: CASSLGGRGNKQSF. The CDR3 coding sequence is TGTGCCAGCAGCTTAGGTGGGCGGGGCAATAAGCAGTCCTTC.